This T cell receptor (beta chain) was obtained from a study of blood T cells in healthy people across ages. About 9.9 milliliters of peripheral blood were drawn from each donor. Per-sample yields of isolated PBMCs were at least 6.5 million. Regarding this clonotype: The antigen is not known.

The study's findings and limits: There were more naive CD4+ cells and higher diversity in long-lived donors than in aged donors. Across the age range, TCR beta diversity per million T cells fell in a roughly linear way.

The second PCR ran about 6 to 12 cycles with a sample-barcoded 5' primer and J-beta primers. Each CDR3 protein gets one entry after TCRdb re-called the 5' RACE reads with MiXCR. The data contain 1.5 million or so distinct CDR3 sequences, 42% of them singletons. Material for sequencing was blood. The TCR comes from a woman younger than 30 in good health.

CDR3 coding DNA: TGCGCCAGCAGCCGAGCGGGAGGTAACTACAATGAGCAGTTCTTC. Amino acids: CASSRAGGNYNEQFF. The chain has TRBV5-1 and TRBJ2-1; the match to TRBD2 covers 9 bases. This CDR3 has 15 residues. Trimming cost V 4 bases and J 3 bases; bases outside gene matches: 5. The germline V gene has CDR1 SGHRS and CDR2 YFSETQ.